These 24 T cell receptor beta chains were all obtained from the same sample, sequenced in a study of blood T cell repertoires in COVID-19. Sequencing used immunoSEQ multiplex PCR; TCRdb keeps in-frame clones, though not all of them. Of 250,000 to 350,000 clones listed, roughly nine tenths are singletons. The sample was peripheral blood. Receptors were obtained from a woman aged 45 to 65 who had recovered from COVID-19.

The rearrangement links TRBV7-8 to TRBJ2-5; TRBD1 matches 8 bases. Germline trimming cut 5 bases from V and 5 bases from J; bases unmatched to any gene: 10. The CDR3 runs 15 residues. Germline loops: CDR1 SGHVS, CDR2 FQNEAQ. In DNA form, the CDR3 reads TGTGCCAGCAGCCTCGGGGAGACAGGGGTGGAGACCCAGTACTTC. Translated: CASSLGETGVETQYF.

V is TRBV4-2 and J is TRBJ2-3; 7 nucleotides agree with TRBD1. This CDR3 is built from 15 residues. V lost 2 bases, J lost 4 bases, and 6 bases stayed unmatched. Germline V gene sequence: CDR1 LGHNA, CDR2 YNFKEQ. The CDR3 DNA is TGTGCCAGCAGCCAACTGACAGGGAGACCAGATACGCAGTATTTT. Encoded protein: CASSQLTGRPDTQYF.

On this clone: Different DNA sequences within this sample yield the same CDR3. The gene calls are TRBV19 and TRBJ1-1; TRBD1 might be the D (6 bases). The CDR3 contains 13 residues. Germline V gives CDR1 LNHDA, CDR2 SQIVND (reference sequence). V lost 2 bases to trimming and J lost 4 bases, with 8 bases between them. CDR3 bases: TGTGCCAGTAGTATACGAGGGGGCACTGAAGCTTTCTTT. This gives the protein CASSIRGGTEAFF.

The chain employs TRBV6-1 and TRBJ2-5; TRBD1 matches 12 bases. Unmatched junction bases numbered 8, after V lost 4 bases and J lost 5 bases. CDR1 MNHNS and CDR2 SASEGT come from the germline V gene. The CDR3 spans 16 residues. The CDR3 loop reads CASSGGQGAIGETQYF. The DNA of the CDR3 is TGTGCCAGCAGTGGGGGACAGGGGGCAATAGGGGAGACCCAGTACTTC.

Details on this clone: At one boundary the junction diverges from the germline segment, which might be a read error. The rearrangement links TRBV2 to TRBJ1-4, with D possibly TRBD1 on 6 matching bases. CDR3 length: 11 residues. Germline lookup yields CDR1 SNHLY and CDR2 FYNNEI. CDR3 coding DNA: TGTGCCAGCAGCGTAACTACCGGGACACTCTTT. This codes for CASSVTTGTLF.

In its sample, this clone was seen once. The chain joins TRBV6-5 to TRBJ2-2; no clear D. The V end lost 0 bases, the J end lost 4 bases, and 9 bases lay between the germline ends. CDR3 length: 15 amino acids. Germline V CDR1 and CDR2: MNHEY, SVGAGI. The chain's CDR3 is CASSYSQATTGELFF. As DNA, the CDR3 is TGTGCCAGCAGTTACTCGCAGGCGACCACCGGGGAGCTGTTTTTT.

The CDR3 loop reads CASSIRLERLAKNIQYF. The CDR3 DNA reads TGTGCCAGTAGTATCCGGCTCGAGAGGCTAGCCAAAAACATTCAGTACTTC. V and J are TRBV19 and TRBJ2-4; D remains unclear. CDR3 length equals 17 residues. Trimming removed 3 bases at V and 0 bases at J, with 15 bases between. The germline V gene encodes CDR1 LNHDA and CDR2 SQIVND (reference sequence).

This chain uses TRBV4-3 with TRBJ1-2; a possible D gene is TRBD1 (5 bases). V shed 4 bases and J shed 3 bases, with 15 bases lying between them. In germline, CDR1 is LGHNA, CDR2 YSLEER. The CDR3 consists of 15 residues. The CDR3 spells CASSPGGVGYYGYTF. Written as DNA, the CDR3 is TGCGCCAGCAGCCCAGGAGGGGTGGGATACTATGGCTACACCTTC.

In DNA form, the CDR3 reads TGCGCCAGCAGCTTTGTTAGCGGGGGGAAAGAGACCCAGTACTTC. Its protein is CASSFVSGGKETQYF. The V call is TRBV5-1, the J call TRBJ2-5, with 10 bases that match TRBD2. After removal of 2 bases from V and 3 bases from J, the junction contained 4 bases not matched to a gene. Germline V lookup: CDR1 SGHRS, CDR2 YFSETQ. This CDR3 comprises 15 residues.

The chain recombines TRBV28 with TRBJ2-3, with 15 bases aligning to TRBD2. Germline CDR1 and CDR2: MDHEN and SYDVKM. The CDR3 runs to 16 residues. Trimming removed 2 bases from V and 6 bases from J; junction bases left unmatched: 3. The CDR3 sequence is CASSLGTSGRSDTQYF. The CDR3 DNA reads TGTGCCAGCAGTTTAGGGACTAGCGGGAGGTCGGATACGCAGTATTTT.

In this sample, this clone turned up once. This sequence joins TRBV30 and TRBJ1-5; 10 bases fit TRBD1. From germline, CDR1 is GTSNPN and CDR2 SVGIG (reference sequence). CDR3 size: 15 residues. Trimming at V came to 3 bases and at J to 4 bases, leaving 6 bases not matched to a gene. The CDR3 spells CAWSGRTGGNQPQHF. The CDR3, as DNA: TGTGCCTGGAGCGGACGGACAGGGGGAAATCAGCCCCAGCATTTT.

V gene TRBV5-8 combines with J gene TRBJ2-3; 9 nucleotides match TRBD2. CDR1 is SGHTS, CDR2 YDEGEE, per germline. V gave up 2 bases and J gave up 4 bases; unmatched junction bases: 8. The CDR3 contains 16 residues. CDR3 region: CASSFLAGTGSDTQYF. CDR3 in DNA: TGTGCCAGCAGCTTCCTAGCGGGAACTGGGTCAGATACGCAGTATTTT.

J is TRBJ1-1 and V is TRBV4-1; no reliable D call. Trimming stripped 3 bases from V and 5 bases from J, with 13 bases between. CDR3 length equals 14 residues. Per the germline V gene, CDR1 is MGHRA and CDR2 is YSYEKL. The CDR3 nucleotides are TGCGCCAGCAGCCAGGAGGGAAAAAGAACTGAAGCTTTCTTT. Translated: CASSQEGKRTEAFF.

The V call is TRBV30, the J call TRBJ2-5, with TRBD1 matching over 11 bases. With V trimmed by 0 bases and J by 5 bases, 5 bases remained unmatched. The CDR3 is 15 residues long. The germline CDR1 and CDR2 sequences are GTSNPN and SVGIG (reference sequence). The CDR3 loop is CAWSVPRTGGETQYF. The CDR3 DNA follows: TGTGCCTGGAGTGTACCTAGGACAGGGGGCGAGACCCAGTACTTC.

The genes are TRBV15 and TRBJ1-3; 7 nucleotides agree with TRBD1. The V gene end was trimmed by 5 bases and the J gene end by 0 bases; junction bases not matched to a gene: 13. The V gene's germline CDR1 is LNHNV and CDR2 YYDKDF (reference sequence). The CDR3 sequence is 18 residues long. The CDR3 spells CATSARDSGFSSGNTIYF. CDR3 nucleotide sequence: TGTGCCACCAGCGCCCGGGACAGTGGTTTTAGCTCTGGAAACACCATATATTTT.

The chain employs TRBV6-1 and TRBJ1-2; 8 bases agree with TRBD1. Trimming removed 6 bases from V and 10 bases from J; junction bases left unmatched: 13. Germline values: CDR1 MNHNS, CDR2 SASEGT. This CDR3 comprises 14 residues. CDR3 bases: TGTGCCAGCAGCGGGGACAGGACCACCCGAGACTACACCTTC. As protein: CASSGDRTTRDYTF.

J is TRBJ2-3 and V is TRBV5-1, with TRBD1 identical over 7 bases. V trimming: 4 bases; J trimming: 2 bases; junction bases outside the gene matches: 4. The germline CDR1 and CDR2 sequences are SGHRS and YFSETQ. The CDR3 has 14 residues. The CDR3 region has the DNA TGCGCCAGCAGCCCGGGACAGATCACAGATACGCAGTATTTT. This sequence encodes CASSPGQITDTQYF.

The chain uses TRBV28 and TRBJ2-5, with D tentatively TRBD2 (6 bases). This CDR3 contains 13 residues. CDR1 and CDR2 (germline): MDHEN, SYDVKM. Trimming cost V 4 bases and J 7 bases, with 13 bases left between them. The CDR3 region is CASSWTGEGTQYF. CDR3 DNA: TGTGCCAGCAGTTGGACGGGAGAAGGGACCCAGTACTTC.

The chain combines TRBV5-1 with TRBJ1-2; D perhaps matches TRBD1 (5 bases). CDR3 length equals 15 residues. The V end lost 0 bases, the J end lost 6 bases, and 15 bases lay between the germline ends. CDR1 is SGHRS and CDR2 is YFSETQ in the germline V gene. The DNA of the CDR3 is TGCGCCAGCAGCTTGGACAGGCTATGGGGTGATGGCTACACCTTC. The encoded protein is CASSLDRLWGDGYTF.

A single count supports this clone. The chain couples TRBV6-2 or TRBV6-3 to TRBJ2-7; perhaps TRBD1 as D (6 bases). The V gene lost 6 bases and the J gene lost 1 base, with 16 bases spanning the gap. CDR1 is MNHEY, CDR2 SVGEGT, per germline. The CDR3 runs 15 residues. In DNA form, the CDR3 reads TGTGCCAGCAGCCCACGGTCACAGGGATCCTACGAGCAGTACTTC. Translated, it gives CASSPRSQGSYEQYF.

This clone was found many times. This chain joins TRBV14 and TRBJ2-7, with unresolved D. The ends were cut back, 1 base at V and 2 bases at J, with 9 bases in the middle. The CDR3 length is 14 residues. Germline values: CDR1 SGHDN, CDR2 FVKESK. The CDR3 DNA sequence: TGTGCCAGCAGCCAAGGGGCACGGACCTACGAGCAGTACTTC. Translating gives CASSQGARTYEQYF.

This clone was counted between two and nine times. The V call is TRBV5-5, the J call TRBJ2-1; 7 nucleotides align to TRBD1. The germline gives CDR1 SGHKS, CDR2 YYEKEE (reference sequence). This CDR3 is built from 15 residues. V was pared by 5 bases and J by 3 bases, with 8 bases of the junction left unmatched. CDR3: CASSTGTAGYNEQFF. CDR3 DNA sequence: TGTGCCAGCAGTACCGGGACAGCCGGCTACAATGAGCAGTTCTTC.

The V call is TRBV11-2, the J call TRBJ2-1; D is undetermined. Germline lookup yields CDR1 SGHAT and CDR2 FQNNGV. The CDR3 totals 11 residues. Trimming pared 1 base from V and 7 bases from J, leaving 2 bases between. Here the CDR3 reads CASSLANEQFF. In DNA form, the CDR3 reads TGTGCCAGCAGCTTAGCTAATGAGCAGTTCTTC.

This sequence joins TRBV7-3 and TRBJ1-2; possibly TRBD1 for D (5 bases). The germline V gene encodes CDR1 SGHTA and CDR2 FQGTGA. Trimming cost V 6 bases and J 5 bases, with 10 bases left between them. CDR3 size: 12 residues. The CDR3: CASRATAYGYTF. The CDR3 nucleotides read TGTGCCAGCAGGGCGACAGCTTATGGCTACACCTTC.